Presented here are 14 T cell receptor beta chains from one specimen sequenced in a study of T-cell reconstitution after alpha-beta-depleted transplantation in children. TCRbeta library preparation incorporated unique molecular identifiers. TCRdb passed the PCR reads through MiXCR, listing each CDR3 protein once. This sample has around 87,000 distinct CDR3 sequences, with 7% to 10% found just once. Source: PBMCs from the stem cell graft donor, taken from the stem cell graft. These receptors originate from a human donor who donated a stem cell graft to a child with congenital amegakaryocytic thrombocytopenia.

The chain joins TRBV28 to TRBJ2-2, with D possibly TRBD2 on 7 matching bases. Trimming removed 1 base at V and 7 bases at J, with 13 bases between. The V gene's germline CDR1 is MDHEN and CDR2 SYDVKM. CDR3 length equals 15 residues. DNA for the CDR3: TGTGCCAGCAGTTTATTTCGGGGGGCTAACGGGGAGCTGTTTTTT. Residues: CASSLFRGANGELFF.

This clonotype was seen ten or more times. The chain links TRBV7-2 to TRBJ1-2, with no clear D. Trimming removed 5 bases from V and 3 bases from J, with 13 bases in between. This CDR3 is 14 amino acids long. Germline V gene sequence: CDR1 SGHTA, CDR2 FQGNSA. CDR3 loop: CASSVETADYGYTF. The DNA for the CDR3 is TGTGCCAGCAGCGTAGAGACGGCGGACTATGGCTACACCTTC.

This clonotype was recorded many times. The V call is TRBV4-3, the J call TRBJ2-2, with D perhaps TRBD1 (5 bases). Germline-derived CDR1 and CDR2 are LGHNA and YSLEER. The CDR3 totals 17 residues. V lost 4 bases, J lost 1 base, and 16 bases lay in between. Here the CDR3 reads CASSRSADNVNTGELFF. In DNA form, the CDR3 reads TGCGCCAGCAGCCGGAGCGCGGACAACGTGAACACCGGGGAGCTGTTTTTT.

This clonotype was detected ten times or more. The V gene is TRBV5-1, the J gene TRBJ2-3; no clear D. Per the germline V gene, CDR1 is SGHRS and CDR2 is YFSETQ. CDR3 length equals 13 residues. The V end was cut by 0 bases, the J end by 0 bases, with 2 bases between. CDR3 sequence: CASSLGSTDTQYF. The DNA for the CDR3 is TGCGCCAGCAGCTTGGGGAGCACAGATACGCAGTATTTT.

This clonotype was seen repeatedly, ten times or more. V gene TRBV6-5 combines with J gene TRBJ2-1, with 14 nucleotides matching TRBD2. The CDR3 is 15 amino acids. Germline loops: CDR1 MNHEY, CDR2 SVGAGI. V lost 5 bases to trimming and J lost 8 bases; unmatched junction nucleotides: 5. The CDR3 bases are TGTGCCAGCAGTCTACGGACTAGCGGGAGGTATGAGCAGTTCTTC. It translates to CASSLRTSGRYEQFF.

The chain employs TRBV2 and TRBJ2-2, with 7 nucleotides matching TRBD1. Germline V gives CDR1 SNHLY, CDR2 FYNNEI. CDR3 size: 13 residues. After removal of 3 bases from V and 7 bases from J, the junction contained 2 bases not matched to a gene. The CDR3 DNA sequence: TGTGCCAGCAGTGAGACAGGGATCGGGGAGCTGTTTTTT. Amino acid sequence: CASSETGIGELFF. Using reference TRBV2 and TRBJ2-2 for the parts outside the CDR3, the full variable domain is EPEVTQTPSHQVTQMGQEVILRCVPISNHLYFYWYRQILGQKVEFLVSFYNNEISEKSEIFDDQFSVERPDGSNFTLKIRSTKLEDSAMYFCASSETGIGELFFGEGSRLTVL.

This clonotype was observed many times. The chain combines TRBV6-1 with TRBJ2-5; D is unresolved. The CDR3 has 13 amino acids. Germline V CDR1 and CDR2: MNHNS, SASEGT. The V end lost 2 bases, the J end lost 5 bases, and 9 bases lay between the germline ends. CDR3 bases: TGTGCCAGCAGTGAACCGAACGAGGAGACCCAGTACTTC. Translating gives CASSEPNEETQYF.

This clonotype has a count of ten or more. The rearrangement joins TRBV29-1 to TRBJ1-2; 9 nucleotides agree with TRBD1. The V and J ends lost 6 bases and 0 bases, in that order; junction bases with no gene match: 5. Germline V gene data show CDR1 as SQVTM and CDR2 as ANQGSEA. This CDR3 is built from 14 residues. CDR3 sequence: CSVTGTGSNYGYTF. The DNA of the CDR3 is TGCAGCGTGACCGGGACAGGGTCTAACTATGGCTACACCTTC.

There are many counts of this clonotype. The genes are TRBV5-6 and TRBJ1-2; D might be TRBD1 (6 bases). Germline CDR1 is SGHDT and CDR2 is YYEEEE. V was shortened by 4 bases and J by 4 bases, with 26 bases between the two germline ends. This CDR3 is 18 amino acids long. In DNA, the CDR3 is TGTGCCAGCAGCACGCCGACCTTCCTCGGGGGGCTTGGCTATGGCTACACCTTC. The encoded protein is CASSTPTFLGGLGYGYTF.

In its sample, this clonotype was seen many times. The chain couples TRBV28 to TRBJ2-5; TRBD1 matches 7 bases. Germline trimming cut 7 bases from V and 2 bases from J; bases unmatched to any gene: 13. The CDR3 has 16 residues. Germline CDR1 is MDHEN and CDR2 is SYDVKM. The CDR3 here is CASNERTGNHQETQYF. CDR3 coding DNA: TGTGCCAGCAACGAAAGGACAGGCAACCATCAAGAGACCCAGTACTTC.

This clonotype has ten or more counts. V and J are TRBV7-2 and TRBJ2-3; D is unresolved. The CDR3 runs to 14 residues. The V and J ends lost 1 base and 2 bases respectively, with 7 bases between them. Germline CDR1 is SGHTA and CDR2 is FQGNSA. The CDR3 DNA is TGTGCCAGCAGCTTAGACTCCGCCACAGATACGCAGTATTTT. It encodes CASSLDSATDTQYF.

This clonotype was detected ten times or more. The J gene is TRBJ1-1, the V gene TRBV6-1; D is possibly TRBD1 (5 bases). Trimming pared 1 base from V and 4 bases from J, leaving 10 bases between. The CDR3 runs 14 residues. Germline V gene data show CDR1 as MNHNS and CDR2 as SASEGT. The chain's CDR3 is CASSEVQGFTEAFF. In DNA, the CDR3 is TGTGCCAGCAGTGAAGTCCAGGGATTCACTGAAGCTTTCTTT.

The chain is built from TRBV5-8 and TRBJ2-7; TRBD2 matches 11 bases. After removal of 2 bases from V and 3 bases from J, the junction contained 7 bases not matched to a gene. This CDR3 is 16 amino acids long. In germline, CDR1 is SGHTS, CDR2 YDEGEE. The CDR3: CASSLPSSGGIYEQYF. DNA for the CDR3: TGTGCCAGCAGCTTACCATCTAGCGGGGGGATCTACGAGCAGTACTTC.

There are many counts of this clonotype. This chain joins TRBV6-1 and TRBJ2-5; 8 bases are a match to TRBD1. Germline V gene data show CDR1 as MNHNS and CDR2 as SASEGT. The CDR3 loop spans 16 amino acids. Trimming took 2 bases from V and 0 from J; bases not matched to a gene: 5. CDR3 sequence: CASSERTGGYQETQYF. The CDR3, as DNA: TGTGCCAGCAGTGAAAGAACAGGGGGGTACCAAGAGACCCAGTACTTC.